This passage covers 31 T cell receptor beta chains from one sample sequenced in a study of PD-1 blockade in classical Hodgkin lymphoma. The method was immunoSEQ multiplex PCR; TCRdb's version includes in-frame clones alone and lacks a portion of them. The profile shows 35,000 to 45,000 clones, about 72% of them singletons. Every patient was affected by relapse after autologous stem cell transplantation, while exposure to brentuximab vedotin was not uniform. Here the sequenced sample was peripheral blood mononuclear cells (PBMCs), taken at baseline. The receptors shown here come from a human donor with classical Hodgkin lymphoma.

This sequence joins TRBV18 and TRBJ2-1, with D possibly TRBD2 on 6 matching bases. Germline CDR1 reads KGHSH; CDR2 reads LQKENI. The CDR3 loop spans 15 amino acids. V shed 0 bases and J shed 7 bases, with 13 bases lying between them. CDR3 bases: TGTGCCAGCTCACCACCGGAGGGGTCTATGAATGAGCAGTTCTTC. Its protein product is CASSPPEGSMNEQFF.

CDR3 loop: CASSFAENYEQYF. The DNA for the CDR3 is TGCGCCAGCAGCTTTGCGGAAAACTACGAGCAGTACTTC. This chain uses TRBV5-1 with TRBJ2-7, with no clear D. CDR1 and CDR2 from the germline V gene are SGHRS and YFSETQ. The CDR3 is made up of 13 amino acids. V dropped 2 bases and J dropped 3 bases, with 9 bases sitting between them. Looking up the rest from reference TRBV5-1 and TRBJ2-7 gives the full variable domain: KAGVTQTPRYLIKTRGQQVTLSCSPISGHRSVSWYQQTPGQGLQFLFEYFSETQRNKGNFPGRFSGRQFSNSRSEMNVSTLELGDSALYLCASSFAENYEQYFGPGTRLTVT.

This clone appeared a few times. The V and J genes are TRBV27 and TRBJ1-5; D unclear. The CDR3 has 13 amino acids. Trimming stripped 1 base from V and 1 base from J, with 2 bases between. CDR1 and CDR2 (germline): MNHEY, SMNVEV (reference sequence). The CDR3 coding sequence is TGTGCCAGCAGTTTATTAAGCAATCAGCCCCAGCATTTT. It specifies CASSLLSNQPQHF.

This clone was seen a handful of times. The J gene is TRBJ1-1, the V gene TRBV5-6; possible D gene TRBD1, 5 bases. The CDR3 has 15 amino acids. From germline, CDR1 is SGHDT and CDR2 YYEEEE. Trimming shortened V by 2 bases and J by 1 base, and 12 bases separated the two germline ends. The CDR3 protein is CASSFFVTANTEAFF. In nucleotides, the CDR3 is TGTGCCAGCAGCTTTTTTGTGACAGCGAACACTGAAGCTTTCTTT.

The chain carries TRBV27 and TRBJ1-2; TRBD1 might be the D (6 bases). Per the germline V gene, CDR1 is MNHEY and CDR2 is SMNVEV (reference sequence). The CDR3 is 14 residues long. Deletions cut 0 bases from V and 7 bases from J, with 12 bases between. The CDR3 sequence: CASSLSPGAGGYTF. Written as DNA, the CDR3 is TGTGCCAGCAGTTTATCCCCAGGGGCGGGTGGCTACACCTTC.

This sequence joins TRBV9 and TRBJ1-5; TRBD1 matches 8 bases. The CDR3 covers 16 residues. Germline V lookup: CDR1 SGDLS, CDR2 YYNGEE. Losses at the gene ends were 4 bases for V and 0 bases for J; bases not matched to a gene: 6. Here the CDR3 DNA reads TGTGCCAGCAGCCCCCAGGGGGCGGGTAGCAATCAGCCCCAGCATTTT. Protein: CASSPQGAGSNQPQHF.

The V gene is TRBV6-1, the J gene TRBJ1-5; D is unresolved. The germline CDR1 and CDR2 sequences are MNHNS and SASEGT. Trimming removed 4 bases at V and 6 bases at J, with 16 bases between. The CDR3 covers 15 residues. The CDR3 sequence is CASSVYEGFGQPQHF. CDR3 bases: TGTGCCAGCAGTGTTTATGAGGGTTTTGGTCAGCCCCAGCATTTT.

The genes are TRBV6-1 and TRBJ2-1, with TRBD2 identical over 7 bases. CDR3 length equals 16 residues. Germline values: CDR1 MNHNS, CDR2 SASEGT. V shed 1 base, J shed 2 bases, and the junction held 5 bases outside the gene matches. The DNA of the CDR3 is TGTGCCAGCAGTGAAGATTGGGGGGGGGCCTACAATGAGCAGTTCTTC. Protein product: CASSEDWGGAYNEQFF.

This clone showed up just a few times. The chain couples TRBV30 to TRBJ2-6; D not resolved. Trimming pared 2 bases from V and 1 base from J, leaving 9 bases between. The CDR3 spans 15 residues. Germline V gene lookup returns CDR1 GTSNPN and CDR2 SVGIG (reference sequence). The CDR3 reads CAWSRSTSGANVLTF. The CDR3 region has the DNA TGTGCCTGGAGTAGATCAACTTCTGGGGCCAACGTCCTGACTTTC.

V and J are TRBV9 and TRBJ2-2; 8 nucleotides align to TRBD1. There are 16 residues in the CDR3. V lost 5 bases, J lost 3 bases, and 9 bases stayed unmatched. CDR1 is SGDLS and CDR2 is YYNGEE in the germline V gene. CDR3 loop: CASSPRRGPYTGELFF. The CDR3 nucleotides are TGTGCCAGCAGTCCCCGCAGGGGGCCCTACACCGGGGAGCTGTTTTTT.

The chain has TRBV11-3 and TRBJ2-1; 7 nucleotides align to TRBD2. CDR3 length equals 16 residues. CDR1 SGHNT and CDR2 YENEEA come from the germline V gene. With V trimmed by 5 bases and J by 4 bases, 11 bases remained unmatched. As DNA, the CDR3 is TGTGCCAGCAGCCGCCGGGCAGCGGGGTTATACAATGAGCAGTTCTTC. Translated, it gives CASSRRAAGLYNEQFF. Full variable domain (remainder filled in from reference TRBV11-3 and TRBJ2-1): EAGVVQSPRYKIIEKKQPVAFWCNPISGHNTLYWYLQNLGQGPELLIRYENEEAVDDSQLPKDRFSAERLKGVDSTLKIQPAELGDSAVYLCASSRRAAGLYNEQFFGPGTRLTVL.

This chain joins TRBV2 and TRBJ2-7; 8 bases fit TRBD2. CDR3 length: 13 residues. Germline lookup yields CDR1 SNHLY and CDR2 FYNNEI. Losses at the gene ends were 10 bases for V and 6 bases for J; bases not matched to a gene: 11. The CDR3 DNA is TGTGCCAAAAGTAGCGGGAAAGGGTTCGAGCAGTACTTC. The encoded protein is CAKSSGKGFEQYF.

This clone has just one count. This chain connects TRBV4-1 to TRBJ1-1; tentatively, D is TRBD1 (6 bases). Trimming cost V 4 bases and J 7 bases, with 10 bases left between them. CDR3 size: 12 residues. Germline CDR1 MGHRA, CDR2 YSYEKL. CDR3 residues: CASSPTGYEAFF. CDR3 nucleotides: TGCGCCAGCAGCCCTACAGGGTATGAAGCTTTCTTT.

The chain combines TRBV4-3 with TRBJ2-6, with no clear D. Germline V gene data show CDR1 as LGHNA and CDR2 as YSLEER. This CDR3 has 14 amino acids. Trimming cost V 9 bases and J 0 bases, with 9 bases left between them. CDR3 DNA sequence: TGCGCCAGTGGGAAGGGCTCTGGGGCCAACGTCCTGACTTTC. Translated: CASGKGSGANVLTF.

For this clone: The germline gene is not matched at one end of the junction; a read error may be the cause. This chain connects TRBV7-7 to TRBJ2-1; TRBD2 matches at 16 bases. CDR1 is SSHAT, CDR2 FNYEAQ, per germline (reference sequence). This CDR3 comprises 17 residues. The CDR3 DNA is TGTGCTAGCAGCCCGGGACTAGCGGGAGGGCCACCCCATGAGCAGTTCTTC. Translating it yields CASSPGLAGGPPHEQFF.

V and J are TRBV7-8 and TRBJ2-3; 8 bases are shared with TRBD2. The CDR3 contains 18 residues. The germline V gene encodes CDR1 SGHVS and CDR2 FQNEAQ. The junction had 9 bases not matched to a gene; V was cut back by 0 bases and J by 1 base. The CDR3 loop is CASSLADPWREGTDTQYF. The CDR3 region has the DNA TGTGCCAGCAGCTTAGCGGATCCCTGGCGGGAGGGCACAGATACGCAGTATTTT.

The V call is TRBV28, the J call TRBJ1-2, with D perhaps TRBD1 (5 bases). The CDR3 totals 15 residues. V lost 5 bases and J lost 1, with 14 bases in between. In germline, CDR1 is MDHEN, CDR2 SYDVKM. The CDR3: CASSAALGVNYGYTF. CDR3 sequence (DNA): TGTGCCAGCAGTGCAGCGTTAGGGGTTAACTATGGCTACACCTTC.

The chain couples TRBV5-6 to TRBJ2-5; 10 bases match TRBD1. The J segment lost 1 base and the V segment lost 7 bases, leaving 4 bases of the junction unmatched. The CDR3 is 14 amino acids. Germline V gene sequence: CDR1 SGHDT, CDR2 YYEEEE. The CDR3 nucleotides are TGTGCCAGCGGGGGGACAGGGGCCCAAGAGACCCAGTACTTC. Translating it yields CASGGTGAQETQYF.

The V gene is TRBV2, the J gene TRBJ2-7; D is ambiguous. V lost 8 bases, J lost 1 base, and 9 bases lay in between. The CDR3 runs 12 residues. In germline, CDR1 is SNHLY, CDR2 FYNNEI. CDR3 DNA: TGTGCCAGCCTTTACCGATCCTACGAGCAGTACTTC. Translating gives CASLYRSYEQYF.

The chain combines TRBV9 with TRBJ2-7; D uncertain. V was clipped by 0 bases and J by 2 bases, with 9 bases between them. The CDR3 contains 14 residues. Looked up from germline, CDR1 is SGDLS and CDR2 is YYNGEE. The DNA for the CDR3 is TGTGCCAGCAGCGTAGCTGATGGTACCTACGAGCAGTACTTC. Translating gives CASSVADGTYEQYF.

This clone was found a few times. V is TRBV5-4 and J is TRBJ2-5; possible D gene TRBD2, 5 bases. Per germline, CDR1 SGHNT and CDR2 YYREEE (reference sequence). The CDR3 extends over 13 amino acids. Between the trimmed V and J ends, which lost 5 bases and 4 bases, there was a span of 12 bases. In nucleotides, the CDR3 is TGTGCCAGCAGAACGGACTCGGCAGAGACCCAGTACTTC. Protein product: CASRTDSAETQYF.

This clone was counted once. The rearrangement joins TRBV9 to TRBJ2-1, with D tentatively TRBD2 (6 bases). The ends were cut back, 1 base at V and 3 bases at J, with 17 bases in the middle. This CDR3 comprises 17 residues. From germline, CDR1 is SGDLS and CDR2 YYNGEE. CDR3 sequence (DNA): TGTGCCAGCAGCGTAATATCAGGAGGGGCCGGCTACAATGAGCAGTTCTTC. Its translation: CASSVISGGAGYNEQFF.

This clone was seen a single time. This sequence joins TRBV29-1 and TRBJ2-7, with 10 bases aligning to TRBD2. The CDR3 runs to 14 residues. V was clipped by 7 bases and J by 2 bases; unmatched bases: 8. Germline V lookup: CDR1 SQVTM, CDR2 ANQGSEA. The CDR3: CSALPSGSTYEQYF. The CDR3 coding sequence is TGCAGCGCCCTACCTAGCGGGAGTACCTACGAGCAGTACTTC.

The CDR3 sequence: CAWSATGDQPQHF. Here the CDR3 DNA reads TGTGCCTGGAGTGCGACAGGGGATCAGCCCCAGCATTTT. The chain employs TRBV30 and TRBJ1-5; the match to TRBD1 covers 8 bases. V gave up 1 base and J gave up 5 bases; unmatched junction bases: 1. CDR1 is GTSNPN, CDR2 SVGIG, per germline (reference sequence). The CDR3 totals 13 residues.

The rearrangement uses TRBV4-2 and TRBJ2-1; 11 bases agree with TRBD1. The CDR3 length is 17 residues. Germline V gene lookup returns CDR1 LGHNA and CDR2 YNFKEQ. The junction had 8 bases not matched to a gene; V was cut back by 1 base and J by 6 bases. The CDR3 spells CASSQAFTGTGGNEQFF. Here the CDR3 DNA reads TGTGCCAGCAGCCAAGCCTTTACCGGGACAGGGGGCAATGAGCAGTTCTTC.

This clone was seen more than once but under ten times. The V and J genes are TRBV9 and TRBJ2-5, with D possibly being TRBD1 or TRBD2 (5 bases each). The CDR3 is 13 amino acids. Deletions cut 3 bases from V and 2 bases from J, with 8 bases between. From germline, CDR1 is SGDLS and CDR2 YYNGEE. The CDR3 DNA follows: TGTGCCAGCAGCGACGGGGCTCAAGAGACCCAGTACTTC. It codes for CASSDGAQETQYF.

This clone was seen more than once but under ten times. The CDR3 bases are TGTGCCAGCAGCTTAGTCGGCCTCTACGGCTACACCTTC. Amino acids: CASSLVGLYGYTF. The chain joins TRBV7-8 to TRBJ1-2, with D unresolved. Trimming removed 1 base from V and 8 bases from J, with 11 bases in between. The germline CDR1 and CDR2 sequences are SGHVS and FQNEAQ. This CDR3 spans 13 amino acids.

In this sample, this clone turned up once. In DNA form, the CDR3 reads TGCGCCAGCAGCTTGGTCGTCCAGGCATTGAACACTGAAGCTTTCTTT. Translated, it gives CASSLVVQALNTEAFF. The chain carries TRBV5-1 and TRBJ1-1; D remains unclear. Germline V lookup: CDR1 SGHRS, CDR2 YFSETQ. The CDR3 has 16 amino acids. Trimming cost V 0 bases and J 0 bases, with 12 bases left between them.

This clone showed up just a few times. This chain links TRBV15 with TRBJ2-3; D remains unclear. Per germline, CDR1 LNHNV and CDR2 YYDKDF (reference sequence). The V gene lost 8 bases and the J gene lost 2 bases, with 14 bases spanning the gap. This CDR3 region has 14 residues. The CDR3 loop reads CATVGAGYTDTQYF. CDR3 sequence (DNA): TGTGCCACCGTCGGAGCAGGATACACAGATACGCAGTATTTT.

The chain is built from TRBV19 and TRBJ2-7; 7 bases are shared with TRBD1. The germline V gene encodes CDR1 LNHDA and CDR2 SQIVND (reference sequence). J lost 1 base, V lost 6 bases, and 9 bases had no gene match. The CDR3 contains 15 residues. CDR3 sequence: CASRQRDSVSYEQYF. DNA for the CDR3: TGTGCCAGTAGACAACGGGACAGCGTGTCCTACGAGCAGTACTTC.

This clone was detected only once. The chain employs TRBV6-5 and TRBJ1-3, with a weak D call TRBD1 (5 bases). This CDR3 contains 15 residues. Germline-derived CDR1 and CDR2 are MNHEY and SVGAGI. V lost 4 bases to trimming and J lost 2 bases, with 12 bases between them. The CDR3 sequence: CASSSVTGAGNTIYF. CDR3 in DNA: TGTGCCAGCAGTTCCGTTACGGGGGCTGGAAACACCATATATTTT.